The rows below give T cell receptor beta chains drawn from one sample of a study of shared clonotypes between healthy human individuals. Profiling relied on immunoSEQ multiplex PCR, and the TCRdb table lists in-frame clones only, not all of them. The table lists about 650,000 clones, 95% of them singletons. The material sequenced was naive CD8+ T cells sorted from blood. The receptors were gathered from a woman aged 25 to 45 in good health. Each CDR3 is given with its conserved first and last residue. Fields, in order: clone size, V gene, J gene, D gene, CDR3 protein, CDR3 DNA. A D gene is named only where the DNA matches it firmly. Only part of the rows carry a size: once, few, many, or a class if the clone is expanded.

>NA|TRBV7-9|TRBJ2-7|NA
CASSLAGTYEQYF
TGTGCCAGCAGCTTAGCGGGGACCTACGAGCAGTACTTC
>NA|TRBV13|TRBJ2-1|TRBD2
CASSLGGRGGNEQFF
TGTGCCAGCAGCTTAGGGGGAAGGGGAGGGAATGAGCAGTTCTTC
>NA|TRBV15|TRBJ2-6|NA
CATSSWGQERSGANVLTF
TGTGCCACCAGCAGCTGGGGGCAGGAGCGCTCTGGGGCCAACGTCCTGACTTTC
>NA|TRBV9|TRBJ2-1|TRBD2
CASSVGTSGAYNEQFF
TGTGCCAGCAGCGTAGGGACTAGCGGCGCCTACAATGAGCAGTTCTTC
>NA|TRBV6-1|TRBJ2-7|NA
CASSEGDTGYEQYF
TGTGCCAGCAGTGAAGGGGACACTGGGTACGAGCAGTACTTC
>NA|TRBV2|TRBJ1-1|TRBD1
CASSLETGGHTEAFF
TGTGCCAGCAGCCTAGAGACAGGGGGCCACACTGAAGCTTTCTTT
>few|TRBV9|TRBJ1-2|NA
CASSVAGTYGYTF
TGTGCCAGCAGCGTAGCCGGGACCTATGGCTACACCTTC
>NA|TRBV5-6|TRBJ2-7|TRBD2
CASSSWTSGSYEQYF
TGTGCCAGCAGCTCCTGGACTAGCGGCTCCTACGAGCAGTACTTC
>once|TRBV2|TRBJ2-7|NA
CASSDWGRGAEQYF
TGTGCCAGCAGTGATTGGGGGCGGGGTGCCGAGCAGTACTTC
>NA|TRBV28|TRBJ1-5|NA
CASSGRQGYNQPQHF
TGTGCCAGCAGTGGCCGACAAGGGTATAATCAGCCCCAGCATTTT
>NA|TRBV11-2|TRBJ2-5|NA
CASSFWTEPGETQYF
TGTGCCAGCAGCTTCTGGACAGAGCCGGGGGAGACCCAGTACTTC
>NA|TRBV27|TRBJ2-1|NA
CASSLGLSSYNEQFF
TGTGCCAGCAGTTTAGGACTGTCCTCCTACAATGAGCAGTTCTTC
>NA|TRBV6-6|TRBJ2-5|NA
CASSYDSEETQYF
TGTGCCAGCAGTTACGATTCGGAAGAGACCCAGTACTTC
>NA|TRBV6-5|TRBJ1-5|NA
CASRTGRDNQPQHF
TGTGCCAGCAGAACAGGGAGGGACAATCAGCCCCAGCATTTT
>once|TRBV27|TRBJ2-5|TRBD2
CASRVSSGSAETQYF
TGTGCCAGCAGGGTATCTAGCGGGAGCGCGGAGACCCAGTACTTC
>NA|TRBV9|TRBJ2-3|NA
CASSGLTDTQYF
TGTGCCAGCAGCGGACTGACAGATACGCAGTATTTT
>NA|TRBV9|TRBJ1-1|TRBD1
CASSALDRGSSEAFF
TGTGCCAGCAGCGCGTTGGACAGGGGGAGTTCTGAAGCTTTCTTT
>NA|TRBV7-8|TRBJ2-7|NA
CASSFVGRGGSNEQYF
TGTGCCAGCAGCTTCGTCGGTCGCGGCGGGTCTAACGAGCAGTACTTC
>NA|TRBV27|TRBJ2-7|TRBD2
CASSILAGTFEQYF
TGTGCCAGCAGTATACTAGCGGGAACTTTCGAGCAGTACTTC
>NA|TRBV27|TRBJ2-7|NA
CASSLGTVYEQYF
TGTGCCAGCAGTTTGGGAACAGTCTACGAGCAGTACTTC
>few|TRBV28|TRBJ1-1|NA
CASTYLGGTEAFF
TGTGCCAGTACCTACCTGGGGGGCACTGAAGCTTTCTTT
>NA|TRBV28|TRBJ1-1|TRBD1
CASSTAGGWTEAFF
TGTGCCAGCAGTACTGCAGGGGGCTGGACTGAAGCTTTCTTT
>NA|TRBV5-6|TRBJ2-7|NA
CASSCDSPYEQYF
TGTGCCAGCAGCTGCGACAGTCCCTACGAGCAGTACTTC
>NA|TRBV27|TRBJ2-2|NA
CASSLRAGELFF
NA
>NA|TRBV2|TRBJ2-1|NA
CASSEGLVYEQFF
TGTGCCAGCAGTGAAGGGCTAGTTTATGAGCAGTTCTTC
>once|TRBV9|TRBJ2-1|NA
CASSVDGTTNNEQFF
TGTGCCAGCAGCGTAGACGGGACCACTAACAATGAGCAGTTCTTC
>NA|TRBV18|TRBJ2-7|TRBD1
CASSPYGDSPSYEQYF
TGTGCCAGCTCACCATATGGGGACAGCCCCTCCTACGAGCAGTACTTC
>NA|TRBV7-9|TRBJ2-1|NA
CASSPPNRGRSGNRSFF
TGTGCCAGCAGCCCCCCGAACCGGGGACGCTCCGGAAATAGGTCCTTCTTC
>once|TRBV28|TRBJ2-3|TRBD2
CASAITSGPADTQYF
TGTGCCAGCGCCATCACTAGCGGGCCTGCAGATACGCAGTATTTT
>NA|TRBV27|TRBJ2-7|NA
CASSLQGTYLTYEQYF
TGTGCCAGCAGTTTACAAGGGACATATCTTACCTACGAGCAGTACTTC
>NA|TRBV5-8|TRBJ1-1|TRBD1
CASSFPGGEAFF
TGTGCCAGCAGCTTCCCAGGGGGCGAAGCTTTCTTT
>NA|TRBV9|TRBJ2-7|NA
CASSRTGFFEQYF
TGTGCCAGCAGCAGGACGGGGTTCTTCGAGCAGTACTTC
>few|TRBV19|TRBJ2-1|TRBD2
CASSNLLTSGIRTEQFF
TGTGCCAGTAGTAACCTCCTGACTAGCGGAATCCGCACGGAGCAGTTCTTC
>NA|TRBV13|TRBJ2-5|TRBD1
CASSTQGAETQYF
TGTGCCAGCAGCACCCAGGGGGCGGAGACCCAGTACTTC
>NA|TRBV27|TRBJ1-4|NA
CASSFNRLGEKLFF
TGTGCCAGCAGTTTCAATAGGCTCGGTGAAAAACTGTTTTTT
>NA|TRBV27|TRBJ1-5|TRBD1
CASSPQGVVNQPQHF
TGTGCCAGCTCCCCCCAGGGGGTGGTCAATCAGCCCCAGCATTTT
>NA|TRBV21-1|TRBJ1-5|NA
CASTTGVSNQPQHF
TGTGCCAGCACTACAGGGGTTAGCAATCAGCCCCAGCATTTT
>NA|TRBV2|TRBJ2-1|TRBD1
CASSESGQGASYNEQFF
TGTGCCAGCAGTGAATCTGGACAGGGGGCATCCTACAATGAGCAGTTCTTC
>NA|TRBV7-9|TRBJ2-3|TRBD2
CASSSGGVPSTDTQYF
TGTGCCAGCAGCTCGGGGGGGGTCCCCAGCACAGATACGCAGTATTTT
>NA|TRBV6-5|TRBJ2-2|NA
CASSYPGPGELFF
TGTGCCAGCAGTTACCCAGGGCCCGGGGAGCTGTTTTTT
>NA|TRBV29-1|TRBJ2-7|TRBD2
CSVKTSRAPYEQYF
TGCAGCGTTAAGACTAGCAGGGCCCCCTACGAGCAGTACTTC
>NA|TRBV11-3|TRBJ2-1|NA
CASSLRATNEQFF
TGTGCCAGCAGCTTACGAGCGACCAATGAGCAGTTCTTC
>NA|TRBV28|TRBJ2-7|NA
CASRPQGRRTYEQYF
TGTGCCAGCAGACCCCAGGGTAGACGAACCTACGAGCAGTACTTC
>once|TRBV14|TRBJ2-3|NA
CASSPGGATDTQYF
TGTGCCAGCAGCCCAGGGGGGGCAACAGATACGCAGTATTTT
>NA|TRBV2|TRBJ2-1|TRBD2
CASSESTSGSGEQFF
TGTGCCAGCAGTGAAAGTACTAGCGGGAGTGGTGAGCAGTTCTTC
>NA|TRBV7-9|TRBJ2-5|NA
CASSSSGTQETQYF
TGTGCCAGCAGCTCATCCGGGACCCAAGAGACCCAGTACTTC